These 21 T cell receptor beta chains originate from one sample sequenced in a study of Graves' ophthalmopathy and Graves' hyperthyroidism. RNA transcripts were the template, and TCR beta CDR3 regions were amplified from them. Amplification began with first-round RT-PCR using HTBI primers, then second-round multiplex PCR was performed. TCRdb re-called the multiplex PCR reads through MiXCR, storing one row per CDR3 protein. The table shows 500,000 to 700,000 distinct CDR3 sequences, with less than 45% occurring only once. The sequenced material came from peripheral blood or thyroid tissue (not recorded which). The receptors were gathered from an adult man with Graves' hyperthyroidism.

This clonotype was counted ten times or more. The chain joins TRBV6-6 to TRBJ2-7; weak D call: TRBD1 (6 bases). Trimming removed 4 bases at V and 6 bases at J, with 13 bases between. Germline V gives CDR1 MNHNY, CDR2 SVGAGI (reference sequence). The CDR3 runs 13 residues. The CDR3 DNA is TGTGCCAGCAGTTCGAACAGGGTTCTCGAGCAGTACTTC. Translated: CASSSNRVLEQYF.

This clonotype was seen at least ten times. CDR3 in DNA: TGTGCCAGTAGTATGGGACACCTTAACACTGAAGCTTTCTTT. As protein: CASSMGHLNTEAFF. This chain joins TRBV19 and TRBJ1-1, with D maybe TRBD1 (6 bases). V lost 3 bases, J lost 2 bases, and 10 bases lay in between. The CDR3 consists of 14 residues. CDR1 and CDR2 from the germline V gene are LNHDA and SQIVND (reference sequence).

This clonotype turned up a few times. This rearrangement joins TRBV12-3 or TRBV12-4 to TRBJ2-5; 8 nucleotides agree with TRBD2. This CDR3 spans 14 amino acids. V lost 6 bases to trimming and J lost 7 bases; unmatched junction nucleotides: 10. CDR3 DNA: TGTGCCAGCAGGGGCTCGGGGGGGCCGGGGACCCAGTACTTC. It yields the protein CASRGSGGPGTQYF.

In its sample, this clonotype was seen many times. The chain joins TRBV7-6 to TRBJ2-2, with D possibly matching TRBD2 (5 bases). This CDR3 spans 15 amino acids. Germline CDR1 reads SGHVS; CDR2 reads FNYEAQ. V shed 1 base and J shed 4 bases, with 10 bases lying between them. Here the CDR3 reads CASSLGGLSTGELFF. The CDR3 nucleotides are TGTGCCAGCAGCTTAGGAGGACTGAGCACCGGGGAGCTGTTTTTT.

This clonotype was detected only a few times. The chain has TRBV27 and TRBJ1-5; no clear D. The CDR3 totals 15 residues. Germline CDR1 reads MNHEY; CDR2 reads SMNVEV (reference sequence). V lost 0 bases, J lost 2 bases, and 8 bases lay in between. CDR3 sequence: CASSLSGYGNQPQHF. For the CDR3, the DNA is TGTGCCAGCAGTTTATCCGGGTATGGCAATCAGCCCCAGCATTTT.

This clonotype was counted at least ten times. V and J are TRBV29-1 and TRBJ2-7; D not resolved. Trimming shortened V by 5 bases and J by 0 bases, and 11 bases separated the two germline ends. Per germline, CDR1 SQVTM and CDR2 ANQGSEA. This CDR3 region has 13 residues. The CDR3 DNA reads as TGCAGCGTTCGTCAGCCGAGCTCCTACGAGCAGTACTTC. Amino acid sequence: CSVRQPSSYEQYF.

The V gene is TRBV7-9, the J gene TRBJ2-7, with no clear D. Germline loops: CDR1 SEHNR, CDR2 FQNEAQ (reference sequence). The V gene lost 6 bases and the J gene lost 3 bases, with 15 bases spanning the gap. This CDR3 is 14 amino acids long. The CDR3 DNA follows: TGTGCCAGCAGTCTCCACGACGGAGACTACGAGCAGTACTTC. This encodes CASSLHDGDYEQYF.

This clonotype was counted ten times or more. V gene TRBV6-5 combines with J gene TRBJ2-7; 7 bases agree with TRBD2. V lost 4 bases to trimming and J lost 1 base; unmatched junction nucleotides: 4. CDR1 and CDR2 (germline): MNHEY, SVGAGI. The CDR3 is 14 amino acids. The CDR3 spells CASSFQRGSYEQYF. The DNA for the CDR3 is TGTGCCAGCAGTTTCCAGCGGGGATCCTACGAGCAGTACTTC.

J is TRBJ2-5 and V is TRBV7-6, with D tentatively TRBD2 (5 bases). This CDR3 comprises 15 residues. Trimming left V 5 bases short and J 2 bases short, with 15 bases between. Germline lookup yields CDR1 SGHVS and CDR2 FNYEAQ. CDR3 protein: CASSVITADQETQYF. CDR3 nucleotide sequence: TGTGCCAGCAGCGTCATAACAGCGGATCAAGAGACCCAGTACTTC.

The rearrangement joins TRBV2 to TRBJ1-1; 7 positions match TRBD1. The CDR3 is 15 amino acids. Germline V gives CDR1 SNHLY, CDR2 FYNNEI. V trimming: 0 bases; J trimming: 5 bases; junction bases outside the gene matches: 6. The CDR3 reads CASSEARQGGTEAFF. CDR3 in DNA: TGTGCCAGCAGTGAAGCCAGACAGGGCGGGACTGAAGCTTTCTTT.

This clonotype was seen a few times. Possible read error: a much larger clone is one base away. This chain connects TRBV20-1 to TRBJ1-6, with 7 bases matching TRBD1. The V gene end was trimmed by 3 bases and the J gene end by 5 bases; junction bases not matched to a gene: 4. Germline-derived CDR1 and CDR2 are DFQATT and SNEGSKA (reference sequence). The CDR3 is made up of 14 amino acids. The CDR3 nucleotides read TGCAGTGCTAGGGGACAGCTTAATAATTCACCCCTCCACTTT. The encoded protein is CSARGQLNNSPLHF.

The chain employs TRBV10-3 and TRBJ1-1; maybe TRBD1 (6 bases). The germline V gene has CDR1 ENHRY and CDR2 SYGVKD. The V and J ends lost 10 bases and 0 bases respectively, with 15 bases between them. The CDR3 is made up of 14 amino acids. The CDR3: CATKMEGVNTEAFF. As DNA, the CDR3 is TGTGCCACTAAAATGGAGGGGGTGAACACTGAAGCTTTCTTT.

This clonotype was seen ten or more times. This chain joins TRBV10-2 and TRBJ1-1; D is perhaps TRBD1 (6 bases). The CDR3 extends over 14 amino acids. CDR1 is WSHSY and CDR2 is SAAADI in the germline V gene. The germline V and J ends were trimmed by 6 bases and 5 bases, with 16 bases remaining between them. The CDR3 sequence: CASSLNRVETEAFF. The CDR3 DNA reads TGCGCCAGCAGCCTTAACAGGGTAGAGACTGAAGCTTTCTTT.

This chain joins TRBV15 and TRBJ2-7, with 11 bases identical to TRBD2. The ends lost 5 bases at V and 7 bases at J; junction bases unmatched: 13. This CDR3 is built from 16 residues. Per germline, CDR1 LNHNV and CDR2 YYDKDF (reference sequence). CDR3 protein: CATSARIAGGPYEQYF. The CDR3 nucleotides read TGTGCCACCAGCGCCCGGATAGCGGGAGGGCCTTATGAGCAGTACTTC.

This clonotype has a count of ten or more. The V gene is TRBV7-3, the J gene TRBJ2-2; D is ambiguous. Trimming took off 5 bases at V and 1 base at J, with 5 bases between the two ends. Looked up from germline, CDR1 is SGHTA and CDR2 is FQGTGA. CDR3 length: 13 residues. The CDR3 DNA follows: TGTGCCAGCAGCCCTCAGAACACCGGGGAGCTGTTTTTT. As protein: CASSPQNTGELFF.

This clonotype appeared many times. This chain links TRBV7-9 with TRBJ2-2; D is perhaps TRBD1 or TRBD2 (6 bases each). There are 18 residues in the CDR3. With 3 bases removed from V and 1 base from J, the gap between germline ends came to 18 bases. In germline, CDR1 is SEHNR, CDR2 FQNEAQ (reference sequence). The CDR3 region has the DNA TGTGCCAGCAGCTTCCCCAAGGGGGTAGCGGTGAACACCGGGGAGCTGTTTTTT. Its protein is CASSFPKGVAVNTGELFF.

This clonotype was detected ten times or more. Here the CDR3 reads CASSLGASGRWQYF. As DNA, the CDR3 is TGTGCCAGCAGCTTAGGGGCTAGCGGGAGGTGGCAGTACTTC. The chain recombines TRBV7-6 with TRBJ2-7, with TRBD2 identical over 11 bases. This CDR3 spans 14 amino acids. The germline CDR1 and CDR2 sequences are SGHVS and FNYEAQ. The J segment lost 9 bases and the V segment lost 1 base, leaving 5 bases of the junction unmatched.

This clonotype was observed at least ten times. This chain connects TRBV13 to TRBJ2-7; 8 bases agree with TRBD2. This CDR3 comprises 16 residues. J gave up 5 bases and V 2 bases, and 11 bases lay outside the gene matches. CDR1 is PRHDT, CDR2 FYEKMQ, per germline (reference sequence). CDR3: CASSLILSGSSHEQYF. In DNA, the CDR3 is TGTGCCAGCAGCTTAATTCTCAGCGGGAGTTCCCACGAGCAGTACTTC.

This clonotype was found many times. The chain recombines TRBV10-3 with TRBJ2-7, with D unclear. From germline, CDR1 is ENHRY and CDR2 SYGVKD. Trimming removed 0 bases from V and 3 bases from J, with 6 bases in between. The CDR3 runs 13 residues. Written as DNA, the CDR3 is TGTGCCATCAGTGAGTCGCGGAGCTACGAGCAGTACTTC. This encodes CAISESRSYEQYF.

The chain's CDR3 is CSARDGTSGSNEQFF. DNA of the CDR3: TGCAGTGCTAGGGACGGGACTAGCGGGAGCAATGAGCAGTTCTTC. The chain joins TRBV20-1 to TRBJ2-1; 14 bases agree with TRBD2. Germline V gene lookup returns CDR1 DFQATT and CDR2 SNEGSKA (reference sequence). CDR3 size: 15 residues. The V and J ends lost 3 bases and 6 bases, in that order; junction bases with no gene match: 4.

This clonotype was seen at least ten times. The rearrangement uses TRBV20-1 and TRBJ1-6, with D uncertain. CDR1 DFQATT and CDR2 SNEGSKA come from the germline V gene (reference sequence). The CDR3 runs to 14 residues. CDR3 coding DNA: TGCAGCCTGCGAAGTTACTCCTATAATTCACCCCTCCACTTT. It encodes CSLRSYSYNSPLHF.